Listed below are T cell receptor beta chains from one sample, sequenced in a study of blood T cell repertoires in COVID-19. Assay used: immunoSEQ multiplex PCR; TCRdb lists only in-frame clones, some missing. The data show more than 150,000 clones, with around 85% seen just once and 2.1% held by the top ten. The specimen was peripheral blood. These receptors were obtained from a man between 65 and 85 years old with active or convalescent COVID-19. Both conserved end residues are part of each CDR3. Each record gives: CDR3 DNA, CDR3 protein, V gene, clone size, D gene, J gene. The D gene is left open where the match is weak. Clone size is not always given. Where it is, it says once, few, many or a class for expanded clones.

cdr3_nt: TGCGCCAGCAGTTCTCCAGGGTCCTACGAGCAGTACTTC
cdr3_aa: CASSSPGSYEQYF
v_call: TRBV5-1
clone_size: NA
d_call: NA
j_call: TRBJ2-7

cdr3_nt: TGTGCCAGCAGTTACTCATCACAGGGATCCGAGCAGTACTTC
cdr3_aa: CASSYSSQGSEQYF
v_call: TRBV6-2/TRBV6-3
clone_size: once
d_call: NA
j_call: TRBJ2-7

cdr3_nt: TGCGCCAGCAGCTTGGTTCCAGGGGAACGCTCACCCCTCCACTTT
cdr3_aa: CASSLVPGERSPLHF
v_call: TRBV5-1
clone_size: NA
d_call: NA
j_call: TRBJ1-6

cdr3_nt: TGTGCCAGCAGCCCCAAAGAAAAACTGTTTTTT
cdr3_aa: CASSPKEKLFF
v_call: TRBV2
clone_size: NA
d_call: NA
j_call: TRBJ1-4

cdr3_nt: TGTGCCAGCAGTTTCTACAGGGGGGGTGAGCAGTTCTTC
cdr3_aa: CASSFYRGGEQFF
v_call: TRBV28
clone_size: NA
d_call: NA
j_call: TRBJ2-1

cdr3_nt: TGTGCCAGCACCCTACAGGGCACAGATACGCAGTATTTT
cdr3_aa: CASTLQGTDTQYF
v_call: TRBV6-6
clone_size: NA
d_call: NA
j_call: TRBJ2-3

cdr3_nt: TGTGCCAGCAGCGTAGGGGTCGGGGGGCGCGGGACTGAAGCTTTCTTT
cdr3_aa: CASSVGVGGRGTEAFF
v_call: TRBV9
clone_size: NA
d_call: NA
j_call: TRBJ1-1

cdr3_nt: TGTGCCAGCAGCTTAGGGGGCAGCCTCACAGATACGCAGTATTTT
cdr3_aa: CASSLGGSLTDTQYF
v_call: TRBV7-2
clone_size: once
d_call: NA
j_call: TRBJ2-3

cdr3_nt: TGTGCCAGCTCACGCGGGACAGGGGGCGCTGAGACCCAGTACTTC
cdr3_aa: CASSRGTGGAETQYF
v_call: TRBV18
clone_size: NA
d_call: TRBD1
j_call: TRBJ2-5

cdr3_nt: TGTGCCAGCAGCGCTGGACTCAATCAGCCCCAGCATTTT
cdr3_aa: CASSAGLNQPQHF
v_call: TRBV9
clone_size: NA
d_call: NA
j_call: TRBJ1-5

cdr3_nt: TGTGCCAGCAGCCCCGGCGGAGTCCCGAACACTGAAGCTTTCTTT
cdr3_aa: CASSPGGVPNTEAFF
v_call: TRBV5-4
clone_size: NA
d_call: NA
j_call: TRBJ1-1

cdr3_nt: TGTGCCAGCAGCTTAGCGCAACGACAGATCTATGGCTACACCTTC
cdr3_aa: CASSLAQRQIYGYTF
v_call: TRBV7-9
clone_size: once
d_call: NA
j_call: TRBJ1-2

cdr3_nt: TGTGCCAGCAGTGACTTAGCCAGTTGGGGCTACACCTTC
cdr3_aa: CASSDLASWGYTF
v_call: TRBV2
clone_size: once
d_call: NA
j_call: TRBJ1-2